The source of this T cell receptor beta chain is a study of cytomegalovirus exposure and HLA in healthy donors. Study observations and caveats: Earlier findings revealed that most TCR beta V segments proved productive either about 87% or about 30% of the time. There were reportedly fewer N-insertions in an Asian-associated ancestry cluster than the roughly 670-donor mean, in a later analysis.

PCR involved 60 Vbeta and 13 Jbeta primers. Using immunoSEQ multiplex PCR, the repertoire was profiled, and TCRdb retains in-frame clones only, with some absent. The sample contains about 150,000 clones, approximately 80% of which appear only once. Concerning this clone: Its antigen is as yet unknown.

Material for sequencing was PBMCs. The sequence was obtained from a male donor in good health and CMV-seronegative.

The CDR3, as DNA: TGTGCCAGCAGTTTCTCCGGGACATTCTACGAGCAGTACTTC. Translating gives CASSFSGTFYEQYF. The chain combines TRBV6-5 with TRBJ2-7, with TRBD1 as a possible D gene (6 bases). CDR1 MNHEY and CDR2 SVGAGI come from the germline V gene. V was clipped by 4 bases and J by 3 bases, with 13 bases between them. The CDR3 runs 14 residues.